These 11 T cell receptor beta chains were all obtained from the same sample, sequenced in a study of cytomegalovirus exposure and HLA in healthy donors. The PCR employed 60 Vbeta primers together with 13 Jbeta primers. The data were produced by immunoSEQ multiplex PCR, yet TCRdb's version contains in-frame clones alone and is incomplete. The sample includes about 150,000 clones, more than 75% of them seen just once. Sequencing was done on a sample of PBMCs. These TCRs come from a man younger than 40 in good health and CMV-seronegative.

This chain links TRBV27 with TRBJ2-7; perhaps TRBD1 as D (6 bases). CDR3 length: 14 residues. V was clipped by 9 bases and J by 5 bases, with 20 bases between them. CDR1 and CDR2 (germline): MNHEY, SMNVEV (reference sequence). The CDR3: CASRDPPGANEQYF. The CDR3 DNA reads TGTGCCAGTCGAGATCCGCCAGGGGCTAACGAGCAGTACTTC.

The V call is TRBV28, the J call TRBJ2-1; 10 bases match TRBD2. Germline-derived CDR1 and CDR2 are MDHEN and SYDVKM. This CDR3 has 13 residues. The junction had 3 bases not matched to a gene; V was cut back by 10 bases and J by 3 bases. As DNA, the CDR3 is TGTGCCATCGGACTAGCGGACTACAATGAGCAGTTCTTC. This gives the protein CAIGLADYNEQFF.

The V call is TRBV11-3, the J call TRBJ2-1; 8 bases map to TRBD1. V lost 5 bases, J lost 8 bases, and 5 bases stayed unmatched. CDR3 length: 13 amino acids. Per germline, CDR1 SGHNT and CDR2 YENEEA. The DNA of the CDR3 is TGTGCCAGCAGCCCCCGGACAGGGCATGAGCAGTTCTTC. Translated: CASSPRTGHEQFF.

The rearrangement uses TRBV11-2 and TRBJ2-7; maybe TRBD2 (7 bases). The CDR3 loop spans 13 amino acids. Trimming left V 6 bases short and J 6 bases short, with 15 bases between. Per the germline V gene, CDR1 is SGHAT and CDR2 is FQNNGV. The CDR3 nucleotides are TGTGCCAGCAGTGTTGCGGGGGCGGGCGAGCAGTACTTC. Translating gives CASSVAGAGEQYF.

CDR3 protein: CASEQADYGYTF. Here the CDR3 DNA reads TGTGCCAGCGAACAGGCGGACTATGGCTACACCTTC. The chain recombines TRBV7-9 with TRBJ1-2; D may be TRBD1 (5 bases). CDR3 length: 12 amino acids. CDR1 SEHNR and CDR2 FQNEAQ come from the germline V gene (reference sequence). Trimming took off 8 bases at V and 3 bases at J, with 10 bases between the two ends.

DNA of the CDR3: TGTGCCAGCAAACACGGGACAGGGACGGTAGGAAACACCATATATTTT. This translates into CASKHGTGTVGNTIYF. The chain uses TRBV6-6 and TRBJ1-3; 9 positions agree with TRBD1. The CDR3 totals 16 residues. The germline V gene has CDR1 MNHNY and CDR2 SVGAGI (reference sequence). Trimming at V came to 7 bases and at J to 4 bases, leaving 11 bases not matched to a gene.

The chain employs TRBV5-1 and TRBJ2-2; tentative D call: TRBD2 (5 bases). The germline V and J ends were trimmed by 4 bases and 0 bases, with 10 bases remaining between them. Germline V gene data show CDR1 as SGHRS and CDR2 as YFSETQ. This CDR3 region has 15 residues. The CDR3 protein is CASSMDSANTGELFF. The CDR3 bases are TGCGCCAGCAGCATGGACTCGGCGAACACCGGGGAGCTGTTTTTT.

Remarks on this clone: This is likely a read error, given that the CDR3 carries no conserved phenylalanine or tryptophan at its end. The CDR3 DNA sequence: TGTGCCAGCAGAGCGGACAGGAACAGGCCTGAAGCTTTCTCT. This encodes CASRADRNRPEAFS. The chain recombines TRBV6-5 with TRBJ1-1, with 7 bases fitting TRBD1. Trimming at V came to 6 bases and at J to 6 bases, leaving 10 bases not matched to a gene. The germline gives CDR1 MNHEY, CDR2 SVGAGI. The CDR3 extends over 14 amino acids.

The V gene is TRBV7-9, the J gene TRBJ2-3; weak D call: TRBD2 (7 bases). Trimming pared 6 bases from V and 5 bases from J, leaving 15 bases between. This CDR3 contains 14 residues. Per the germline V gene, CDR1 is SEHNR and CDR2 is FQNEAQ (reference sequence). The CDR3 sequence is CASREGGAIDTQYF. The CDR3 bases are TGTGCCAGCAGAGAGGGGGGGGCGATAGATACGCAGTATTTT.

This clone was counted between two and nine times. The gene calls are TRBV7-8 and TRBJ2-1; TRBD2 might be the D (5 bases). The CDR3 is 15 amino acids. Germline CDR1 is SGHVS and CDR2 is FQNEAQ. Trimming took 6 bases from V and 0 from J, leaving 12 bases between them. The CDR3 reads CASRPQRSSYNEQFF. The CDR3, as DNA: TGTGCCAGCAGGCCTCAGCGGAGCTCCTACAATGAGCAGTTCTTC.

The V gene is TRBV6-5, the J gene TRBJ1-1; D is unclear. With 6 bases removed from V and 7 bases from J, the gap between germline ends came to 15 bases. CDR1 is MNHEY, CDR2 SVGAGI, per germline. There are 13 residues in the CDR3. CDR3 in amino acids: CASRARGGGEAFF. The CDR3 DNA follows: TGTGCCAGCAGAGCCCGTGGAGGCGGTGAAGCTTTCTTT.